These 29 T cell receptor beta chains were sequenced from one sample in a study of identical twins. TCRdb processed the 5' RACE reads anew with MiXCR; each CDR3 protein has one entry. Here the sample spans 700,000 or so distinct CDR3 sequences, more than 6.5% being singletons. Another study also made use of these data, one on yellow fever vaccine responses in identical twins.

What was sequenced was PBMCs. The receptors come from a woman aged 18-29 years in good health.

This clonotype came up a few times. The chain is built from TRBV28 and TRBJ2-3; perhaps TRBD2 as D (6 bases). From germline, CDR1 is MDHEN and CDR2 SYDVKM. The V and J ends lost 2 bases and 2 bases respectively, with 11 bases between them. There are 15 residues in the CDR3. As DNA, the CDR3 is TGTGCCAGCAGTTTAACCGGGAGCTACACAGATACGCAGTATTTT. Its translation is CASSLTGSYTDTQYF.

The V call is TRBV2, the J call TRBJ2-3, with TRBD2 identical over 7 bases. Germline V gives CDR1 SNHLY, CDR2 FYNNEI. The CDR3 extends over 15 amino acids. Trimming cost V 4 bases and J 4 bases; bases outside gene matches: 8. The CDR3 here is CASSGGNGRSDTQYF. The CDR3 DNA reads TGTGCCAGCAGTGGAGGGAACGGGAGGTCAGATACGCAGTATTTT.

The chain is built from TRBV15 and TRBJ2-6; unclear D gene. This CDR3 contains 16 residues. V was pared by 6 bases and J by 2 bases, with 14 bases between. Germline CDR1 and CDR2: LNHNV and YYDKDF (reference sequence). The CDR3 loop is CATSRPVGAGANVLTF. CDR3 DNA: TGTGCCACCAGTCGACCTGTCGGCGCTGGGGCCAACGTCCTGACTTTC.

This clonotype was observed a few times. The chain recombines TRBV6-2 or TRBV6-3 with TRBJ1-1; possibly TRBD1 for D (5 bases). The CDR3 extends over 14 amino acids. Trimming removed 4 bases from V and 4 bases from J, with 13 bases in between. Germline lookup yields CDR1 MNHEY and CDR2 SVGEGT. The CDR3: CASSSGPGGTEAFF. CDR3 DNA sequence: TGTGCCAGCAGTTCGGGCCCCGGGGGCACTGAAGCTTTCTTT.

Only a few counts were recorded for this clonotype. V and J are TRBV6-2 or TRBV6-3 and TRBJ2-5; 9 bases line up with TRBD1. Trimming removed 5 bases from V and 7 bases from J; junction bases left unmatched: 17. CDR1 and CDR2 from the germline V gene are MNHEY and SVGEGT. CDR3 length: 17 amino acids. The chain's CDR3 is CASSPPGQGGPWGTQYF. The CDR3 nucleotides are TGTGCCAGCAGTCCACCGGGACAGGGTGGCCCGTGGGGGACCCAGTACTTC.

The V call is TRBV12-5, the J call TRBJ1-2; perhaps TRBD1 as D (6 bases). V was pared by 6 bases and J by 2 bases, with 16 bases between. The CDR3 consists of 15 residues. From germline, CDR1 is LGHNT and CDR2 FRNRAP. The DNA of the CDR3 is TGTGCTAGTGGCCGCCTATCCGGACAGAACTATGGCTACACCTTC. This encodes CASGRLSGQNYGYTF.

CDR3 coding DNA: TGTGCCAGCAATCCAAGGGGAACTAATGAAAAACTGTTTTTT. It is translated as CASNPRGTNEKLFF. J is TRBJ1-4 and V is TRBV7-9; D might be TRBD1 (5 bases). CDR3 size: 14 residues. Germline V gives CDR1 SEHNR, CDR2 FQNEAQ (reference sequence). The V and J ends lost 7 bases and 1 base respectively, with 10 bases between them.

This clonotype was picked up a small number of times. The rearrangement links TRBV15 to TRBJ2-4, with 7 bases that match TRBD1. V was clipped by 4 bases and J by 4 bases; unmatched bases: 10. Germline CDR1 LNHNV, CDR2 YYDKDF (reference sequence). The CDR3 consists of 16 residues. The chain's CDR3 is CATSKGATGVKNIQYF. The DNA of the CDR3 is TGTGCCACCAGCAAGGGAGCTACAGGGGTGAAAAACATTCAGTACTTC.

This clonotype appeared many times. The chain recombines TRBV5-1 with TRBJ2-3; 13 nucleotides line up with TRBD2. Germline V gene lookup returns CDR1 SGHRS and CDR2 YFSETQ. J gave up 3 bases and V 0 bases, and 4 bases lay outside the gene matches. The CDR3 runs 17 residues. The CDR3: CASSLVLAGGPTDTQYF. The CDR3 DNA reads as TGCGCCAGCAGCTTGGTACTAGCGGGGGGGCCGACAGATACGCAGTATTTT.

Only a few counts were recorded for this clonotype. The V call is TRBV19, the J call TRBJ2-2; possible D gene TRBD2, 5 bases. With 2 bases removed from V and 1 base from J, the gap between germline ends came to 11 bases. The CDR3 sequence is 16 residues long. CDR1 and CDR2 (germline): LNHDA, SQIVND (reference sequence). The CDR3 region is CASSINRGWNTGELFF. CDR3 nucleotides: TGTGCCAGTAGTATAAACCGGGGATGGAACACCGGGGAGCTGTTTTTT. The whole variable domain, remainder taken from reference TRBV19 and TRBJ2-2, is DGGITQSPKYLFRKEGQNVTLSCEQNLNHDAMYWYRQDPGQGLRLIYYSQIVNDFQKGDIAEGYSVSREKKESFPLTVTSAQKNPTAFYLCASSINRGWNTGELFFGEGSRLTVL.

The rearrangement links TRBV6-6 to TRBJ2-3; D may be TRBD1 (5 bases). CDR3 length: 13 residues. Trimming stripped 2 bases from V and 5 bases from J, with 8 bases between. Germline CDR1 MNHNY, CDR2 SVGAGI (reference sequence). The CDR3 protein is CASSYTGLDTQYF. CDR3 bases: TGTGCCAGCAGTTACACAGGTTTAGATACGCAGTATTTT.

The genes are TRBV21-1 and TRBJ2-3; whether TRBD2, the table's D call, matches the DNA was not checked. TRBV21-1 corresponds to a pseudogene. The CDR3 runs to 17 residues. CDR3 DNA sequence: TGTGCCAGCAGCAAAGCCGAGACTAGCGGGAGTTTAGATACGCAGTATTTT. Its translation: CASSKAETSGSLDTQYF.

Only a few counts were recorded for this clonotype. CDR3 in DNA: TGTGCCAGCAGTGAAGGCCTAACCGGGGCCAACGTCCTGACTTTC. Translating it yields CASSEGLTGANVLTF. The V gene is TRBV6-1, the J gene TRBJ2-6; D ambiguous. Germline assignment: CDR1 MNHNS and CDR2 SASEGT. The CDR3 covers 15 residues. V lost 1 base, J lost 4 bases, and 8 bases lay in between.

This clonotype has a handful of counts. The chain joins TRBV2 to TRBJ2-1, with TRBD2 as a possible D gene (6 bases). The V gene's germline CDR1 is SNHLY and CDR2 FYNNEI. This CDR3 region has 16 residues. Trimming stripped 6 bases from V and 10 bases from J, with 25 bases between. The CDR3 sequence: CASSERTPGLSIEQFF. DNA of the CDR3: TGTGCCAGCAGCGAGCGGACTCCGGGACTCAGTATCGAGCAGTTCTTC.

The V and J genes are TRBV2 and TRBJ1-6; unclear D gene. The germline gives CDR1 SNHLY, CDR2 FYNNEI. The CDR3 spans 12 residues. Trimming cost V 5 bases and J 9 bases, with 8 bases left between them. The CDR3 spells CASSPSFSPLHF. The CDR3 DNA is TGTGCCAGCAGTCCGAGTTTTTCACCCCTCCACTTT.

The rearrangement links TRBV20-1 to TRBJ2-1; a possible D gene is TRBD2 (6 bases). Trimming shortened V by 1 base and J by 1 base, and 14 bases separated the two germline ends. CDR3 size: 16 residues. Germline V gene data show CDR1 as DFQATT and CDR2 as SNEGSKA (reference sequence). The CDR3: CSARVRDGQSYNEQFF. CDR3 sequence (DNA): TGCAGTGCTAGAGTGCGGGACGGTCAATCCTACAATGAGCAGTTCTTC.

Worth noting for this clonotype: This could be a read error, since a much larger clone is one nucleotide away. As the CDR3 is not closed by the conserved phenylalanine or tryptophan, this likely results from a read error. The chain employs TRBV4-3 and TRBJ2-3; 12 bases align to TRBD1. The CDR3 runs to 16 residues. Trimming cost V 1 base and J 6 bases; bases outside gene matches: 5. In germline, CDR1 is LGHNA, CDR2 YSLEER. CDR3 nucleotide sequence: TGCGCCAGCAGCCAAGTCGGGACAGGGGGCTTGGATACGCAGTATATT. The encoded protein is CASSQVGTGGLDTQYI.

Only a few counts were recorded for this clonotype. The V call is TRBV27, the J call TRBJ2-2, with 10 nucleotides matching TRBD2. From germline, CDR1 is MNHEY and CDR2 SMNVEV (reference sequence). The CDR3 contains 16 residues. V lost 5 bases and J lost 2; bases outside the gene matches: 5. The CDR3 nucleotides read TGTGCCAGCAGTCCCTGGACTAGCGGCAACACCGGGGAGCTGTTTTTT. The encoded protein is CASSPWTSGNTGELFF.

In this sample, this clonotype turned up many times. The rearrangement uses TRBV7-9 and TRBJ1-1; D uncertain. V was pared by 6 bases and J by 4 bases, with 15 bases between. Germline CDR1 is SEHNR and CDR2 is FQNEAQ (reference sequence). The CDR3 length is 14 residues. DNA for the CDR3: TGTGCCAGCAGTTTTTTTCAGGTGGGCACTGAAGCTTTCTTT. Translating gives CASSFFQVGTEAFF.

CDR3 in amino acids: CASSLLGGAYEQYF. The CDR3, as DNA: TGTGCCAGCAGTTTATTAGGGGGCGCGTACGAGCAGTACTTC. V usage is TRBV28 and J usage is TRBJ2-7, with 7 nucleotides matching TRBD1. This CDR3 region has 14 residues. Losses at the gene ends were 1 base for V and 4 bases for J; bases not matched to a gene: 4. Germline assignment: CDR1 MDHEN and CDR2 SYDVKM.

The V gene is TRBV20-1, the J gene TRBJ1-1; unclear D gene. The V gene's germline CDR1 is DFQATT and CDR2 SNEGSKA (reference sequence). Trimming cost V 4 bases and J 4 bases, with 22 bases left between them. The CDR3 loop spans 16 amino acids. The CDR3 reads CSATLITPARVTEAFF. Written as DNA, the CDR3 is TGCAGTGCTACTTTAATCACCCCAGCCCGTGTCACTGAAGCTTTCTTT.

This clonotype was observed a handful of times. The chain joins TRBV24-1 to TRBJ2-5; 9 nucleotides match TRBD2. From germline, CDR1 is KGHDR and CDR2 SFDVKD. J lost 3 bases, V lost 0 bases, and 1 base had no gene match. The CDR3 runs 15 residues. CDR3 residues: CATSDLGGGEETQYF. The CDR3 DNA follows: TGTGCCACCAGTGATTTGGGCGGGGGGGAAGAGACCCAGTACTTC.

This clonotype has ten or more counts. The chain recombines TRBV5-5 with TRBJ1-1; D might be TRBD1 (6 bases). Trimming shortened V by 2 bases and J by 5 bases, and 13 bases separated the two germline ends. Germline V gives CDR1 SGHKS, CDR2 YYEKEE (reference sequence). The CDR3 has 14 amino acids. The CDR3 reads CASSFESRGTEAFF. The CDR3 DNA reads TGTGCCAGCAGCTTTGAATCTAGGGGGACTGAAGCTTTCTTT.

This rearrangement joins TRBV5-6 to TRBJ2-7; no definite D call. The CDR3 length is 15 residues. Germline assignment: CDR1 SGHDT and CDR2 YYEEEE. V gave up 2 bases and J gave up 2 bases, with 14 bases separating them. As DNA, the CDR3 is TGTGCCAGCAGCTTAAGGTCTAACCGGGCCTACGAGCAGTACTTC. Encoded protein: CASSLRSNRAYEQYF.

This clonotype was detected many times. The chain combines TRBV7-9 with TRBJ2-5, with D perhaps matching TRBD1 or TRBD2 (5 bases each). Germline V gives CDR1 SEHNR, CDR2 FQNEAQ (reference sequence). CDR3 length equals 13 residues. Trimming removed 3 bases from V and 3 bases from J, with 8 bases in between. CDR3 loop: CASSFLGEETQYF. CDR3 coding DNA: TGTGCCAGCAGCTTTTTGGGGGAAGAGACCCAGTACTTC.

The chain carries TRBV20-1 and TRBJ2-2; TRBD2 might be the D (5 bases). CDR1 and CDR2 (germline): DFQATT, SNEGSKA (reference sequence). With 5 bases removed from V and 6 bases from J, the gap between germline ends came to 16 bases. The CDR3 is 14 amino acids. For the CDR3, the DNA is TGCAGTGCTTTCGTCGAGGGTGGGGCCGGGGAGCTGTTTTTT. Translated: CSAFVEGGAGELFF.

The table lists this clonotype with many counts. This chain links TRBV4-3 with TRBJ2-5; D ambiguous. Looked up from germline, CDR1 is LGHNA and CDR2 is YSLEER. The CDR3 is 15 residues long. The V and J ends lost 0 bases and 5 bases respectively, with 13 bases between them. The CDR3 sequence: CASSQDIGPVETQYF. CDR3 nucleotides: TGCGCCAGCAGCCAAGATATAGGTCCCGTGGAGACCCAGTACTTC.

The chain has TRBV7-9 and TRBJ1-6, with unresolved D. Germline CDR1 and CDR2: SEHNR and FQNEAQ (reference sequence). The CDR3 covers 13 residues. Trimming cost V 4 bases and J 7 bases, with 8 bases left between them. CDR3 DNA sequence: TGTGCCAGCAGCTCCTCATGGAATTCACCCCTCCACTTT. This codes for CASSSSWNSPLHF.

The chain uses TRBV20-1 and TRBJ1-5, with D unresolved. This CDR3 region has 15 residues. The V end lost 3 bases, the J end lost 4 bases, and 16 bases lay between the germline ends. Germline V gene sequence: CDR1 DFQATT, CDR2 SNEGSKA (reference sequence). The CDR3 here is CSASSEGSRNQPQHF. DNA for the CDR3: TGCAGTGCTAGCTCGGAGGGATCCCGTAATCAGCCCCAGCATTTT.